The TCR beta chain described here comes from a study of shared clonotypes between healthy human individuals. Points on this clone: The antigen is undetermined.

Points from the study as a whole: Non-shared clonotypes were found to have lower generation probabilities than the clonotypes that were shared by all four of the sorted-subset donors.

The ends were cut back, 0 bases at V and 4 bases at J, with 10 bases in the middle. The germline gives CDR1 SGHDT, CDR2 YYEEEE. This CDR3 comprises 14 residues. It was 150 to 200 ng DNA, 25,000 to 35,000 T cell genomes, that sorted-subset replicate PCRs used. Sequenced by immunoSEQ multiplex PCR; TCRdb stores in-frame clones only, minus some. The table lists 600,000 to 800,000 clones, 72% of them singletons, with less than 2% in the top ten. Within Nashville, Tennessee resided all donors, each a Caucasian adult. It was into CD45RA+ naive and CD45RA-negative memory subsets that the CD4+ cells were split.

Sequenced: memory CD4+ T cells sorted from blood. Subset meaning: CD45RA-negative fraction. V gene TRBV5-6 combines with J gene TRBJ1-2, with a possible D match to TRBD1 (6 bases). This TCR was sampled from a woman in her 30s in good health. CDR3 amino acids: CASSLVAGVYGYTF. DNA for the CDR3: TGTGCCAGCAGCTTGGTGGCAGGGGTCTATGGCTACACCTTC.